These 11 T cell receptor beta chains came from one sample sequenced in a study of tumor and adjacent non-tumor tissue in lung cancer. The template was RNA from unsorted bulk tissue. The normal lung tissue was taken more than 3 cm from the tumor edge. Three rounds of nested PCR, following a modified ARM-PCR protocol, produced the TCRbeta library. TCRdb re-derived calls from the multiplex PCR reads in MiXCR, one entry per CDR3 protein. The sample consists of approximately 66,000 distinct CDR3 sequences, about 61% of them appearing once. Sequencing was done on a sample of distant non-tumor lung tissue. The receptors come from an older man with non-small cell lung cancer.

Turning to this clonotype: The CDR3 ends on some other residue instead of the conserved phenylalanine or tryptophan, so this is likely a read error. The DNA is omitted, as the CDR3 cannot be located on it reliably, and the CDR3 follows TCRdb's listing. The genes are TRBV10-3 and TRBJ2-7. CDR1 and CDR2 (germline): ENHRY, SYGVKD. Counting both end residues, the CDR3 totals 14 amino acids. This chain's CDR3 is CAISQTDSDNEQYI.

Notes on this clonotype: A clone one base away is much larger, so this may be a read error. The chain's CDR3 is CASSRGIQDRQYF. The CDR3, as DNA: TGCGCCAGCAGCCGGGGGATCCAAGATAGGCAGTATTTT. This chain joins TRBV4-1 and TRBJ2-3, with D possibly being TRBD1 or TRBD2 (5 bases each). Germline CDR1 MGHRA, CDR2 YSYEKL. The CDR3 runs to 13 residues.

On this clonotype itself: A much bigger clone sits one base away, suggesting this may be a read error. The chain is built from TRBV1 and TRBJ2-1. TRBV1 corresponds to a pseudogene. The CDR3 runs 12 residues. CDR3 DNA: TGCACCAGCAGCCGAGATGATAACGGGCAGTTCTTC. It codes for CTSSRDDNGQFF.

Concerning this clonotype itself: Compared with germline, one end of the junction differs, possibly owing to a read error. CDR3 nucleotide sequence: TGTACCAGCAACCTTCTAGCGGGGGTTGACAGTGAGCAGTTCTTC. Protein product: CTSNLLAGVDSEQFF. V gene TRBV11-3 combines with J gene TRBJ2-1, with 10 bases lining up with TRBD2. Germline V gene lookup returns CDR1 SGHNT and CDR2 YENEEA. The CDR3 has 15 residues.

A note on this clonotype: A much larger clone sits a single nucleotide away, making a read error possible. The rearrangement links TRBV6-1 to TRBJ2-5; 14 bases are shared with TRBD2. V shed 6 bases, J shed 8 bases, and the junction held 11 bases outside the gene matches. CDR1 MNHNS and CDR2 SASEGT come from the germline V gene. This CDR3 has 16 residues. The CDR3 bases are TGTGCCAGCAGGCGACTAGCGGGAGGGCCAGTTGATACCCAGTACTTC. Translated: CASRRLAGGPVDTQYF.

This clonotype was seen more than once but under ten times. V and J are TRBV20-1 and TRBJ2-6; D call uncertain. V was cut by 8 bases and J by 1 base, with 9 bases left in between. The CDR3 has 13 residues. The V gene's germline CDR1 is DFQATT and CDR2 SNEGSKA (reference sequence). The CDR3 DNA is TGCAGTTTCGCCCTTTCTGGGGCCAACGTCCTGACTTTC. Amino acids: CSFALSGANVLTF.

Concerning this clonotype itself: A much larger clone is a single base away; this may be a read error. V gene TRBV7-8 combines with J gene TRBJ1-2; D call uncertain. This CDR3 contains 13 residues. CDR1 is SGHVS and CDR2 is FQNEAQ in the germline V gene. Trimming cost V 5 bases and J 0 bases, with 7 bases left between them. The CDR3, as DNA: TGTGCCAGCAGCGACGACCCTAACTATGGCTACACCTTC. Its protein product is CASSDDPNYGYTF.

Only a few counts were recorded for this clonotype. V usage is TRBV11-1 and J usage is TRBJ2-5; D is ambiguous. The CDR3 has 14 amino acids. Germline V gives CDR1 SGHAT, CDR2 FQDESV (reference sequence). The V gene lost 7 bases and the J gene lost 2 bases, with 14 bases spanning the gap. This CDR3 is CASTRSDPQETQYF. CDR3 in DNA: TGTGCCAGCACTCGGAGCGATCCACAAGAGACCCAGTACTTC.

In the case of this clonotype: A read error may produce the germline difference seen at one junction end. The genes are TRBV9 and TRBJ2-3; D may match TRBD1 or TRBD2 (5 bases each). The CDR3 totals 14 residues. Germline V CDR1 and CDR2: SGDLS, YYNGEE. In DNA form, the CDR3 reads TGTGCCAGCAGCGCCGGGGCACGCACAGATATGCAGTATTTT. Translating gives CASSAGARTDMQYF. The full variable domain, with the rest looked up from reference TRBV9 and TRBJ2-3, is DSGVTQTPKHLITATGQRVTLRCSPRSGDLSVYWYQQSLDQGLQFLIQYYNGEERAKGNILERFSAQQFPDLHSELNLSSLELGDSALYFCASSAGARTDMQYFGPGTRLTVL.

This clonotype was detected ten times or more. The chain employs TRBV5-4 and TRBJ2-7, with a weak D call TRBD1 (6 bases). This CDR3 has 16 residues. V was shortened by 4 bases and J by 2 bases, with 19 bases between the two germline ends. The germline CDR1 and CDR2 sequences are SGHNT and YYREEE (reference sequence). As DNA, the CDR3 is TGTGCCAGCAGCCACACCTCAGGGGTGGGGCCCTACGAGCAGTACTTC. Its protein is CASSHTSGVGPYEQYF.

This clonotype was picked up many times. V is TRBV28 and J is TRBJ2-5; 7 nucleotides agree with TRBD1. V lost 7 bases, J lost 0 bases, and 8 bases stayed unmatched. The CDR3 covers 15 residues. Germline CDR1 is MDHEN and CDR2 is SYDVKM. The DNA of the CDR3 is TGTGCCAGCAACCAACAGGGGAAGTACCAAGAGACCCAGTACTTC. Translating gives CASNQQGKYQETQYF. Full variable domain (missing parts from reference TRBV28 and TRBJ2-5): DVKVTQSSRYLVKRTGEKVFLECVQDMDHENMFWYRQDPGLGLRLIYFSYDVKMKEKGDIPEGYSVSREKKERFSLILESASTNQTSMYLCASNQQGKYQETQYFGPGTRLLVL.